This passage covers 24 T cell receptor beta chains from one sample sequenced in a study of T cells in localized non-small cell lung cancer. Repertoires were generated with immunoSEQ multiplex PCR, while TCRdb's copy carries only in-frame clones and drops some. This sample has 9,400 or so clones; 90% occur once, and the top ten carry 15% to 20%. The sample in question was peripheral blood, obtained before any cancer treatment. Receptors were obtained from a male donor older than 55 with stage III squamous cell lung carcinoma.

The table lists this clone with a count of one. CDR3 region: CASSVARSGANVLTF. In DNA, the CDR3 is TGTGCCAGCAGCGTAGCCCGCTCTGGGGCCAACGTCCTGACTTTC. V is TRBV9 and J is TRBJ2-6; no clear D. The germline V and J ends were trimmed by 0 bases and 0 bases, with 4 bases remaining between them. In germline, CDR1 is SGDLS, CDR2 YYNGEE. The CDR3 is 15 amino acids.

The chain links TRBV27 to TRBJ2-3; 7 nucleotides line up with TRBD1. CDR1 and CDR2 (germline): MNHEY, SMNVEV (reference sequence). Trimming cost V 6 bases and J 0 bases; bases outside gene matches: 3. CDR3 length: 14 amino acids. CDR3 DNA: TGTGCCAGCAGCCCACAGGGGAGCACAGATACGCAGTATTTT. It codes for CASSPQGSTDTQYF.

The CDR3 here is CSVLQGTNTIYF. CDR3 sequence (DNA): TGCAGCGTTCTGCAGGGTACAAACACCATATATTTT. This chain connects TRBV29-1 to TRBJ1-3, with D perhaps matching TRBD1 (5 bases). Per germline, CDR1 SQVTM and CDR2 ANQGSEA. The CDR3 sequence is 12 residues long. V shed 5 bases and J shed 6 bases, with 11 bases lying between them.

The rearrangement joins TRBV28 to TRBJ1-2; TRBD1 matches 7 bases. The CDR3 extends over 12 amino acids. The germline V gene has CDR1 MDHEN and CDR2 SYDVKM. Unmatched junction bases numbered 4, after V lost 5 bases and J lost 7 bases. The CDR3 here is CASSDRDAGYTF. The CDR3, as DNA: TGTGCCAGCAGTGACAGGGATGCTGGCTACACCTTC.

The chain combines TRBV29-1 with TRBJ2-2, with 8 bases that match TRBD1. V lost 6 bases to trimming and J lost 4 bases; unmatched junction nucleotides: 4. Germline CDR1 is SQVTM and CDR2 is ANQGSEA. The length of the CDR3 is 13 residues. Here the CDR3 reads CSVRTGITGELFF. The CDR3 DNA reads as TGCAGCGTCAGGACAGGGATCACCGGGGAGCTGTTTTTT.

The chain links TRBV12-5 to TRBJ1-4; D unresolved. The V and J ends lost 5 bases and 1 base respectively, with 5 bases between them. Germline-derived CDR1 and CDR2 are LGHNT and FRNRAP. The CDR3 extends over 13 amino acids. The chain's CDR3 is CASGRETNEKLFF. The CDR3 DNA reads as TGTGCTAGTGGTCGCGAAACTAATGAAAAACTGTTTTTT. Full variable domain (remainder filled in from reference TRBV12-5 and TRBJ1-4): DARVTQTPRHKVTEMGQEVTMRCQPILGHNTVFWYRQTMMQGLELLAYFRNRAPLDDSGMPKDRFSAEMPDATLATLKIQPSEPRDSAVYFCASGRETNEKLFFGSGTQLSVL.

V usage is TRBV2 and J usage is TRBJ2-2, with 7 bases aligning to TRBD2. CDR3 size: 19 residues. In germline, CDR1 is SNHLY, CDR2 FYNNEI. V lost 4 bases and J lost 0; bases outside the gene matches: 14. DNA of the CDR3: TGTGCCAGCAGTGGCCGCCCTTATGAACGGGGGGCGAACACCGGGGAGCTGTTTTTT. Protein sequence: CASSGRPYERGANTGELFF.

The chain has TRBV10-3 and TRBJ1-2; weak D call: TRBD1 (5 bases). Looked up from germline, CDR1 is ENHRY and CDR2 is SYGVKD. This CDR3 has 13 residues. V lost 4 bases and J lost 4, with 10 bases in between. The DNA of the CDR3 is TGTGCCATCAGTGCCAGGGAAGCCTATGGCTACACCTTC. Its translation is CAISAREAYGYTF.

The gene calls are TRBV5-1 and TRBJ2-7; 8 nucleotides line up with TRBD1. Germline V CDR1 and CDR2: SGHRS, YFSETQ. The ends lost 0 bases at V and 2 bases at J; junction bases unmatched: 7. The length of the CDR3 is 16 residues. The CDR3 is CASSLVTGTGAYEQYF. In DNA, the CDR3 is TGCGCCAGCAGCTTGGTGACGGGGACAGGTGCCTACGAGCAGTACTTC. The full variable domain, in which reference TRBV5-1 and TRBJ2-7 provide the parts outside the CDR3, is KAGVTQTPRYLIKTRGQQVTLSCSPISGHRSVSWYQQTPGQGLQFLFEYFSETQRNKGNFPGRFSGRQFSNSRSEMNVSTLELGDSALYLCASSLVTGTGAYEQYFGPGTRLTVT.

This sequence joins TRBV7-8 and TRBJ2-5; no definite D call. V dropped 2 bases and J dropped 5 bases, with 12 bases sitting between them. This CDR3 spans 14 amino acids. Germline V gene data show CDR1 as SGHVS and CDR2 as FQNEAQ. The CDR3 reads CASSLPGTGETQYF. Here the CDR3 DNA reads TGTGCCAGCAGCTTACCGGGCACTGGGGAGACCCAGTACTTC.

Worth noting for this clone: Mismatch with germline at one junction end may stem from a read error. This same CDR3 is encoded by further DNA sequences in the sample. V gene TRBV9 combines with J gene TRBJ2-5; 15 bases are a match to TRBD2. Germline-derived CDR1 and CDR2 are SGDLS and YYNGEE. This CDR3 is 17 amino acids long. CDR3 DNA: TGCGCCAGCAGCGTAGACGGGACTAGCGGGGGGCGAGAGACCCAGTACTTC. Encoded protein: CASSVDGTSGGRETQYF.

CDR3 loop: CASGGRPSTGELFF. The CDR3, as DNA: TGTGCCAGCGGGGGTCGCCCTTCCACCGGGGAGCTGTTTTTT. The chain combines TRBV2 with TRBJ2-2; TRBD1 or TRBD2 may be the D gene (5 bases each). The CDR3 spans 14 residues. Germline-derived CDR1 and CDR2 are SNHLY and FYNNEI. Deletions cut 8 bases from V and 4 bases from J, with 14 bases between.

The genes are TRBV7-2 and TRBJ1-3; D not resolved. The CDR3 covers 13 residues. V lost 5 bases to trimming and J lost 2 bases, with 7 bases between them. Germline V gene sequence: CDR1 SGHTA, CDR2 FQGNSA. CDR3 protein: CASSPNAGNTIYF. As DNA, the CDR3 is TGTGCCAGCAGCCCTAACGCTGGAAACACCATATATTTT.

CDR3 in DNA: TGTGCCAGCAGCAATACGGTTCAAGGACCGGGCGAGCAGTACTTC. Translating it yields CASSNTVQGPGEQYF. The chain couples TRBV21-1 to TRBJ2-7. TRBV21-1 is a recognized pseudogene. The CDR3 covers 15 residues.

The chain carries TRBV9 and TRBJ2-3, with D possibly matching TRBD1 (9 bases). This CDR3 contains 16 residues. V lost 0 bases and J 6 bases, leaving 17 bases between the germline ends. The V gene's germline CDR1 is SGDLS and CDR2 YYNGEE. As DNA, the CDR3 is TGTGCCAGCAGCGTAGCTATAGCGGGGACAGGGGATACGCAGTATTTT. This encodes CASSVAIAGTGDTQYF.

The chain has TRBV6-5 and TRBJ1-1; no clear D. Trimming shortened V by 7 bases and J by 4 bases, and 13 bases separated the two germline ends. The CDR3 is 13 amino acids. The germline CDR1 and CDR2 sequences are MNHEY and SVGAGI. The chain's CDR3 is CASTHLSTTEAFF. CDR3 sequence (DNA): TGTGCCAGCACCCATTTAAGTACCACTGAAGCTTTCTTT.

V usage is TRBV28 and J usage is TRBJ2-3; D might be TRBD2 (6 bases). Trimming shortened V by 7 bases and J by 6 bases, and 14 bases separated the two germline ends. Germline CDR1 and CDR2: MDHEN and SYDVKM. The CDR3 is made up of 13 amino acids. The CDR3 reads CASTPGRGDTQYF. The CDR3 bases are TGTGCCAGCACACCGGGACGGGGGGATACGCAGTATTTT.

The chain is built from TRBV18 and TRBJ2-5; 9 bases are a match to TRBD1. The germline CDR1 and CDR2 sequences are KGHSH and LQKENI. The CDR3 is made up of 15 amino acids. Trimming took 3 bases from V and 3 from J; bases not matched to a gene: 5. CDR3 bases: TGTGCCAGCTCACCTAGAGGACAGGGGAAAGAGACCCAGTACTTC. Amino acid sequence: CASSPRGQGKETQYF.

This clone was picked up one time. The V call is TRBV6-1, the J call TRBJ2-3; 8 bases fit TRBD1. The germline V gene encodes CDR1 MNHNS and CDR2 SASEGT. CDR3 length: 15 residues. The V segment lost 7 bases and the J segment 1 base; nucleotides outside the gene matches: 7. CDR3 sequence (DNA): TGTGCCAGCACCATGGACAGGGTGGGCACAGATACGCAGTATTTT. Protein product: CASTMDRVGTDTQYF.

The V gene is TRBV6-5, the J gene TRBJ1-5, with a weak D call TRBD1 (5 bases). Germline CDR1 reads MNHEY; CDR2 reads SVGAGI. There are 15 residues in the CDR3. V dropped 6 bases and J dropped 6 bases, with 18 bases sitting between them. The CDR3 is CASSPLGVQGQPQHF. Written as DNA, the CDR3 is TGTGCCAGCAGCCCTTTGGGGGTTCAAGGTCAGCCCCAGCATTTT.

This chain connects TRBV4-1 to TRBJ1-5, with a possible D match to TRBD1 (5 bases). CDR1 is MGHRA and CDR2 is YSYEKL in the germline V gene. This CDR3 comprises 14 residues. The V gene lost 5 bases and the J gene lost 4 bases, with 12 bases spanning the gap. The CDR3 protein is CASSFDSTNQPQHF. CDR3 in DNA: TGCGCCAGCAGCTTCGACAGTACAAATCAGCCCCAGCATTTT.

This clone was seen only once. This rearrangement joins TRBV12-5 to TRBJ2-6; D gene ambiguous. The CDR3 loop spans 13 amino acids. The V end was cut by 8 bases, the J end by 0 bases, with 5 bases between. Germline CDR1 reads LGHNT; CDR2 reads FRNRAP. The CDR3 loop is CASSGSGANVLTF. For the CDR3, the DNA is TGTGCTAGTTCAGGCTCTGGGGCCAACGTCCTGACTTTC.

This clone was seen once. This chain uses TRBV6-1 with TRBJ2-1; D may be TRBD1 or TRBD2 (5 bases each). V was pared by 5 bases and J by 8 bases, with 13 bases between. The CDR3 extends over 13 amino acids. Per the germline V gene, CDR1 is MNHNS and CDR2 is SASEGT. CDR3 residues: CASSRDQVDEQFF. In DNA form, the CDR3 reads TGTGCCAGCAGTCGGGACCAGGTGGATGAGCAGTTCTTC.

This clone was counted once. The rearrangement links TRBV7-9 to TRBJ1-1; D gene unclear. CDR1 is SEHNR, CDR2 FQNEAQ, per germline (reference sequence). The CDR3 is 12 amino acids. The V and J ends lost 1 base and 10 bases respectively, with 10 bases between them. In nucleotides, the CDR3 is TGTGCCAGCAGCTTAGTGTTAGGTGGAGCTTTCTTT. This sequence encodes CASSLVLGGAFF.